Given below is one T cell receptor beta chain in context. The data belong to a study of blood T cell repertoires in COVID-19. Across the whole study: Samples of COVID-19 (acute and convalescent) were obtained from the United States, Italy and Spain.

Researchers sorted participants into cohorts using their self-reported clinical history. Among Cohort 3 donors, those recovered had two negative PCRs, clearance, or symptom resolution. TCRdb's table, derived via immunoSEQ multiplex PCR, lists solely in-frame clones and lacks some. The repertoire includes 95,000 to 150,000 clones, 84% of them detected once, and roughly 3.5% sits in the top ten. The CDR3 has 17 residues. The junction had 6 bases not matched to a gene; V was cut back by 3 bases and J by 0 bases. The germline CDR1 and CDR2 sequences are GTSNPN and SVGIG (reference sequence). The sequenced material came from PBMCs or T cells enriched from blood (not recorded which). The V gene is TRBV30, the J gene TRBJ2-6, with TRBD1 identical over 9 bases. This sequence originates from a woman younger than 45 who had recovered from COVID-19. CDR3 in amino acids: CAWSRDRVVSGANVLTF. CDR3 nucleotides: TGTGCCTGGAGCCGGGACAGGGTTGTCTCTGGGGCCAACGTCCTGACTTTC.